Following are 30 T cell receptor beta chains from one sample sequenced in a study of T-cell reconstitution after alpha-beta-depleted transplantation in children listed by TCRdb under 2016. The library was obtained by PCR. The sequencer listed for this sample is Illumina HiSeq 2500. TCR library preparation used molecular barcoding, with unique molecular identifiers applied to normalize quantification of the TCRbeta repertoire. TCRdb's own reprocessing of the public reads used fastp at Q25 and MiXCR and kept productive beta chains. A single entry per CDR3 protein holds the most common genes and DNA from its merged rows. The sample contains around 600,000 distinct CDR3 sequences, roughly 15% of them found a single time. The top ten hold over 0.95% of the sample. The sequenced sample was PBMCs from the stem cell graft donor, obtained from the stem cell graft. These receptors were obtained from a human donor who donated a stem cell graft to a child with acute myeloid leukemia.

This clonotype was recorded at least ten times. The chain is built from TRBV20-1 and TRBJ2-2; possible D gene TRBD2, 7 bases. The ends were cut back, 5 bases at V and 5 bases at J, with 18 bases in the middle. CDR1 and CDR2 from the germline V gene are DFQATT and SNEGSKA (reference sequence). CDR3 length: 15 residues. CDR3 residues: CSAPKGGGATGELFF. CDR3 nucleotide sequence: TGCAGTGCTCCCAAAGGGGGGGGCGCGACCGGGGAGCTGTTTTTT.

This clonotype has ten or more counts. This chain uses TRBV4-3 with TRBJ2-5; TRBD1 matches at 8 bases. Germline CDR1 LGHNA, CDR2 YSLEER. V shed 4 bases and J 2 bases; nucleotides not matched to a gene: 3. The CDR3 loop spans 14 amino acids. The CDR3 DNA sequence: TGCGCCAGCAGCCCGGACAGGGTGCAAGAGACCCAGTACTTC. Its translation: CASSPDRVQETQYF.

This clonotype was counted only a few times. The CDR3 region has the DNA TGTGCCAGCAGCTCCCCGGACAGCTTAGGACTAGCCAAAAACATTCAGTACTTC. Amino acid sequence: CASSSPDSLGLAKNIQYF. The chain uses TRBV4-2 and TRBJ2-4; possibly TRBD1 for D (6 bases). This CDR3 is built from 18 residues. Trimming took 5 bases from V and 0 from J, leaving 20 bases between them. The germline gives CDR1 LGHNA, CDR2 YNFKEQ.

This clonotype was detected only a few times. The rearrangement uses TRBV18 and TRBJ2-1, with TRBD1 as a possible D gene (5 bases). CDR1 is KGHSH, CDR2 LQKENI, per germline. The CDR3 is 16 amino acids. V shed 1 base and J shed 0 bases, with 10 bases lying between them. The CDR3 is CASSPQGLSSYNEQFF. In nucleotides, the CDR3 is TGTGCCAGCTCACCACAGGGGCTGAGCTCCTACAATGAGCAGTTCTTC.

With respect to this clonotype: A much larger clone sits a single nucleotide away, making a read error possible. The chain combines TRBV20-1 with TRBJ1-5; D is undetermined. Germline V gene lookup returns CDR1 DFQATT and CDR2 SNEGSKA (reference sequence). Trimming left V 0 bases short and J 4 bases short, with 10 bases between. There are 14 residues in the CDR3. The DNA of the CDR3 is TGCAGTGCTAGAGATATCAGTGGTAATCAGCCCCAGCATTTT. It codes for CSARDISGNQPQHF.

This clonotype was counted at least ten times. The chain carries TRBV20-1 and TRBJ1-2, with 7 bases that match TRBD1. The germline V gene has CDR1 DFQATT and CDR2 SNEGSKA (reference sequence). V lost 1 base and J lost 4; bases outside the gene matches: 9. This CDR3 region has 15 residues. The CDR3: CSARGKEGAGYGYTF. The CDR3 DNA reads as TGCAGTGCTAGAGGAAAGGAGGGGGCTGGCTATGGCTACACCTTC.

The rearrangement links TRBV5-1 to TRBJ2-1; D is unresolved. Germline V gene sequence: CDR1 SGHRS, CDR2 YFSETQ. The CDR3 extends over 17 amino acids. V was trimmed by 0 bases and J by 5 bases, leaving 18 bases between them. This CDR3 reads CASSLEGWYTTDNEQFF. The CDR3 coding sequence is TGCGCCAGCAGCTTGGAAGGGTGGTACACGACGGACAATGAGCAGTTCTTC.

CDR3 coding DNA: TGTGCCAGCAGCTCGCCCACCGACTACGAGCAGTACTTC. It codes for CASSSPTDYEQYF. V usage is TRBV7-9 and J usage is TRBJ2-7; no clear D. CDR1 and CDR2 (germline): SEHNR, FQNEAQ (reference sequence). The CDR3 is 13 amino acids. The V gene lost 4 bases and the J gene lost 3 bases, with 10 bases spanning the gap.

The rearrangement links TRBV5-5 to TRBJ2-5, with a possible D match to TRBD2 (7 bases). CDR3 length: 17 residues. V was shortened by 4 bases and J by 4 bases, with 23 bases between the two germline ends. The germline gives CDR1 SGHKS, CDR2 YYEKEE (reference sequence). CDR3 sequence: CASSPAEGGALGETQYF. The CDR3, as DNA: TGTGCCAGCAGCCCGGCCGAAGGGGGGGCGCTGGGAGAGACCCAGTACTTC.

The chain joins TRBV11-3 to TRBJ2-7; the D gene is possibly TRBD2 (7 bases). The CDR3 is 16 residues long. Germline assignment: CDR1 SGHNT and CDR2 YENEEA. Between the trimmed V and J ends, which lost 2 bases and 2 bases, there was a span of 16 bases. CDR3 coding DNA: TGTGCCAGCAGCTTACGTACGGGGGGCCTCGCCTACGAGCAGTACTTC. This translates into CASSLRTGGLAYEQYF.

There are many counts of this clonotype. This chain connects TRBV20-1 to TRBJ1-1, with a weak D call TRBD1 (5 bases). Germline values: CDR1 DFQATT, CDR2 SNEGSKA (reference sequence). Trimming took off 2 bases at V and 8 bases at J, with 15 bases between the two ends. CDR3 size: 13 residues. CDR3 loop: CSARPDGPGEAFF. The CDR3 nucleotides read TGCAGTGCTAGACCGGACGGACCAGGGGAAGCTTTCTTT.

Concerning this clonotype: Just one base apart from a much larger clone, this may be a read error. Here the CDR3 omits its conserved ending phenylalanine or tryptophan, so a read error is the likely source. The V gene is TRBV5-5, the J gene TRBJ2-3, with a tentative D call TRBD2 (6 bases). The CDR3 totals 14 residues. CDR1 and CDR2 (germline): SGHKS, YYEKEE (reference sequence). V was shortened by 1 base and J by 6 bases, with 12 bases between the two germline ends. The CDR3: CASSLSGGEDTQYV. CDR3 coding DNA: TGTGCCAGCAGCTTGTCTGGAGGGGAGGATACGCAGTATGTT.

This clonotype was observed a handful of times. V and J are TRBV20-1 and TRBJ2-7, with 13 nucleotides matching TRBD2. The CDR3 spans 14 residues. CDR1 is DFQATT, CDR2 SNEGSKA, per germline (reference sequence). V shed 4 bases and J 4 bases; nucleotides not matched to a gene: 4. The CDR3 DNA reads TGCAGTGCTAAAGGACTAGCGGGGGAGTACGAGCAGTACGTC. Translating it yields CSAKGLAGEYEQYV.

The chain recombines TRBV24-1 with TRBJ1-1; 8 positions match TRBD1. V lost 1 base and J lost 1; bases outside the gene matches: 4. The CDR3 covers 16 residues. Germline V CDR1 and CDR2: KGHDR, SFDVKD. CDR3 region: CATSDFLGTGNTEAFF. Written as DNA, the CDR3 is TGTGCCACCAGTGATTTCCTCGGGACAGGGAACACTGAAGCTTTCTTT.

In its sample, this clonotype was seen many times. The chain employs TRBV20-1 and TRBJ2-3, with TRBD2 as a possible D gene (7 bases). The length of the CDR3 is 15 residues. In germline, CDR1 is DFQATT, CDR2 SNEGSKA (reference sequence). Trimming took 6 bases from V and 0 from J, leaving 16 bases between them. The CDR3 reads CSAVRRGPSTDTQYF. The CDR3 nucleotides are TGCAGTGCCGTTCGGCGGGGGCCTAGCACAGATACGCAGTATTTT.

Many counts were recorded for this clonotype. Written as DNA, the CDR3 is TGCAGTGCAAGGGGTGGAGCGGGAGGGGCCCAGTACTTC. This translates into CSARGGAGGAQYF. The rearrangement links TRBV20-1 to TRBJ2-5; 10 bases are shared with TRBD2. The junction had 10 bases not matched to a gene; V was cut back by 6 bases and J by 9 bases. The CDR3 extends over 13 amino acids. Germline loops: CDR1 DFQATT, CDR2 SNEGSKA (reference sequence).

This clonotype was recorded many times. The CDR3 sequence is CASSFGGTYGYTF. CDR3 DNA: TGTGCCAGCAGTTTCGGTGGGACCTATGGCTACACCTTC. J is TRBJ1-2 and V is TRBV27; a weak D match, TRBD1 (5 bases). The CDR3 sequence is 13 residues long. V lost 3 bases and J lost 4, with 9 bases in between. Germline loops: CDR1 MNHEY, CDR2 SMNVEV (reference sequence).

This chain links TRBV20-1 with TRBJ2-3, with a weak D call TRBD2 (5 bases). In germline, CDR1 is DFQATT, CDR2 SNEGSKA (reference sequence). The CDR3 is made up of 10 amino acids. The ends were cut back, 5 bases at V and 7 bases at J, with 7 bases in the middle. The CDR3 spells CSAPGYTQYF. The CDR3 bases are TGCAGTGCTCCGGGGTATACGCAGTATTTT.

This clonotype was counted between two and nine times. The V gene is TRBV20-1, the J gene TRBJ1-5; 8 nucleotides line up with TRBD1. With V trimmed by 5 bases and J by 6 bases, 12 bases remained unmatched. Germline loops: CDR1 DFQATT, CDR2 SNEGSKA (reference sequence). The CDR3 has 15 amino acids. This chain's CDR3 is CSASFGTGIRQPQHF. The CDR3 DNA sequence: TGCAGTGCTTCGTTCGGGACAGGTATCCGTCAGCCCCAGCATTTT.

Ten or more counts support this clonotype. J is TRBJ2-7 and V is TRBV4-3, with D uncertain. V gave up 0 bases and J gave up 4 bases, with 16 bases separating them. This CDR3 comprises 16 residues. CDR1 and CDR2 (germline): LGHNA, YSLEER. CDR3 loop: CASSQERAVFKYEQYF. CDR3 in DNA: TGCGCCAGCAGCCAAGAGCGCGCGGTCTTTAAGTACGAGCAGTACTTC.

The CDR3 spells CASRGTGSHEQYV. In nucleotides, the CDR3 is TGTGCCAGCAGGGGGACAGGCTCCCACGAGCAGTACGTC. J is TRBJ2-7 and V is TRBV6-1; 8 nucleotides line up with TRBD1. Germline loops: CDR1 MNHNS, CDR2 SASEGT. CDR3 length: 13 residues.

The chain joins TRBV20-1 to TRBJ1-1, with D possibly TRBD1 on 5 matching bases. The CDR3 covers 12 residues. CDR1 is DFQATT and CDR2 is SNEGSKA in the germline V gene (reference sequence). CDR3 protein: CLAGRGNTEAFF. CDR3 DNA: TGCCTTGCAGGGAGGGGCAACACTGAAGCTTTCTTT.

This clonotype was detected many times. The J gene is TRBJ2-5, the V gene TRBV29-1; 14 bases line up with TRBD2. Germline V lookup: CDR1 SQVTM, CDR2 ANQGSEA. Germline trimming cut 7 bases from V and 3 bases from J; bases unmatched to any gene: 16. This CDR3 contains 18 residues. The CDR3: CSADGLAGGRVPEETQYF. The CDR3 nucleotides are TGCAGCGCCGACGGACTAGCGGGGGGCCGAGTACCTGAAGAGACCCAGTACTTC.

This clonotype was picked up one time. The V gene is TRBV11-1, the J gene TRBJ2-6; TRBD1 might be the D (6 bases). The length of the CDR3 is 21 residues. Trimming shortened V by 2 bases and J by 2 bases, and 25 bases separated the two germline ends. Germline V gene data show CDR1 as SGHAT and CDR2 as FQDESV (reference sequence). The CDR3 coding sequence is TGTGCCAGCAGCTTAAGCCGCATTGGAAGCACGAGGACAGCTGGGGCCAACGTCCTGACTTTC. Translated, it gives CASSLSRIGSTRTAGANVLTF.

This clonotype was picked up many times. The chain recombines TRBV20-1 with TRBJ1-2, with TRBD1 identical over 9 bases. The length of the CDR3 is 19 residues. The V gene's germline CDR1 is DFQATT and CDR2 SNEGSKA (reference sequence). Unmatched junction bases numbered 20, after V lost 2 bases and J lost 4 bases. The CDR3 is CSARSGQGTTPARLYGYTF. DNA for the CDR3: TGCAGTGCTAGATCCGGACAGGGGACGACCCCAGCTCGACTCTATGGCTACACCTTC.

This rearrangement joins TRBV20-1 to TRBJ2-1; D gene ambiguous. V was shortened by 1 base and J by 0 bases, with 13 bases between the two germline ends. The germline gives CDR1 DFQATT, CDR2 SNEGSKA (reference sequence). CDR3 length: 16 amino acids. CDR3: CSARGLTVSSYNEQFF. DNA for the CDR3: TGCAGTGCTAGAGGTCTAACTGTAAGCTCCTACAATGAGCAGTTCTTC.

The CDR3 DNA reads TGTGCCAGCAAGGTTGGGGAGATGAACACTGAAGCTTTCTTT. This codes for CASKVGEMNTEAFF. The rearrangement links TRBV27 to TRBJ1-1; D ambiguous. V was clipped by 7 bases and J by 0 bases, with 12 bases between them. The germline gives CDR1 MNHEY, CDR2 SMNVEV (reference sequence). This CDR3 has 14 amino acids.

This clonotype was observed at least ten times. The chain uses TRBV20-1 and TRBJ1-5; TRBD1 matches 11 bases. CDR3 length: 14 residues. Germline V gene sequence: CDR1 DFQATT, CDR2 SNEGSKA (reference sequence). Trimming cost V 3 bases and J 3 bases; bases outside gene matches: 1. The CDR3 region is CSARGQGVNQPQHF. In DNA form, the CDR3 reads TGCAGTGCTAGGGGACAGGGGGTCAATCAGCCCCAGCATTTT.

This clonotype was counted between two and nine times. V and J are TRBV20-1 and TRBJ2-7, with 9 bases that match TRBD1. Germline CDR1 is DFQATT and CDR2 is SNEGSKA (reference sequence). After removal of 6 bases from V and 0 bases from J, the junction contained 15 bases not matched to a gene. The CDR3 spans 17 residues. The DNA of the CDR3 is TGCAGTGCCGTCAACTACAGGGGGCTTTTAAGCTCCTACGAGCAGTACGTC. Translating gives CSAVNYRGLLSSYEQYV.

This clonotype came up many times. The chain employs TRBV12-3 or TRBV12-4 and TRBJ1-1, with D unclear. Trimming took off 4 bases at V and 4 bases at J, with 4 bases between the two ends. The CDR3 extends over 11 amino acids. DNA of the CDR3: TGTGCCAGCAGTTCGGGCACTGAAGCTTTCTTT. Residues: CASSSGTEAFF.